This paragraph covers one T cell receptor (beta chain) sequence. Its target antigen remains unknown. Per-base quality was not reported, and no clone a single base away is much larger than it. These data belong to a study of blood T cell repertoires in COVID-19 (dated by TCRdb to the early 2020s). Broadly, across the study: Samples covering the acute and convalescent phases of COVID-19 were provided by collaborators in the United States, Italy and Spain. The dataset comprised deeply sampled blood TCRbeta repertoires from subjects exposed to, actively infected with, or recovered from COVID-19. The prospective study material was composed of cDNA or gDNA derived from T cells, B-cell-depleted T cells, or PBMCs. Sample metadata almost always included a de-identified subject ID, COVID-19 status, age in years and sex. Where HLA class I and class II types were available, the types were taken from metadata supplied by the sample provider, not from assay-based typing. Samples were obtained from the ongoing ImmuneRACE study (first 160 participants) and from 1,000 to 1,500 subjects provided by 6 global collaborators. The repertoires were released in a freely available public database meant as a resource for research on the immune response to SARS-CoV-2. Results the study describes overall, beyond this receptor: The amount of clinical and demographic metadata varied by source and participant and was provided uncurated.

One collaborating source in Seattle enrolled patients while the patients were actively infected and followed the patients over time throughout the course of disease. Whole blood was collected in K2EDTA tubes by collaborating institutions according to the institutions' own protocols. For TCRbeta analysis, collaborators shipped samples as frozen whole blood, isolated PBMCs, or DNA extracted from either of those sample types. TCRbeta CDR3 regions were amplified from genomic DNA using the immunoSEQ Assay, a bias-controlled multiplex PCR. The study's own analysis went as follows. The number of nucleated cells in each sample was estimated by amplification of reference gene primers within the assay. Sequence reads were collapsed and filtered to measure the absolute abundance of every unique TCRbeta CDR3 rearrangement. For each sample, productive Simpson clonality was calculated as the square root of Simpson's diversity index across productive rearrangements. TCRdb provides this immuneACCESS table in a form limited to in-frame rearrangements. Some clones are lacking; in checked studies, under half of them reflect an unresolved V gene, and why the rest are absent is not known. V, J and clone size reflect that table, while D and trimming were determined from the DNA. Here the sample has some 49,000 clones; 81% occur a single time. Around 20% of the sample lies in the top ten.

From the germline V gene, CDR1 is MNHEY and CDR2 is SVGAGI. Between the V and J ends, shortened by 7 bases and 5 bases respectively, the junction contains 5 bases. Taken from cysteine to phenylalanine, the CDR3 has 11 residues. Kept here is only the CDR3 DNA, which spans 33 bases and is read in frame from base 1. This TCR was sampled from an elderly woman with COVID-19, enrolled during active disease. Sequencing used peripheral blood. The rearranged chain carries TRBV6-5 and TRBJ2-2, with no confidently assigned D gene. The CDR3 here reads CASISTGELFF. The bases are TGTGCCAGCATCTCGACCGGGGAGCTGTTTTTT.